This T cell receptor beta chain was found in a study of T cell responses to AZD1222 COVID-19 vaccine (dated by TCRdb to the early 2020s). General notes on the study: AZD1222 recipients given second doses at about 4 weeks or at about 12 weeks were pooled, since spike-specific TCR depth and breadth were not found to differ between the two schedules. Trial participants were enrolled into age subgroups of 18-55, 56-69 and 70-plus years, which contained 148, 28 and 57 TCR-sequenced participants, respectively. TCR sequencing covered fewer than 250 trial participants: about 210 given two doses of AZD1222 and 26 given two doses of MenACWY control vaccine.

Comment on this clone: Its cognate antigen has yet to be identified. Within one base of it there is no much larger clone, and no base qualities were kept.

Including the terminal cysteine and phenylalanine, the CDR3 comprises 12 residues. Only the CDR3 region is kept as DNA, spanning 36 bases read in frame from base 1. The germline V gene specifies SNHLY as CDR1 and FYNNEI as CDR2. Trimming costs V 3 bases and J 6 bases, and their ends lie 8 bases apart. The CDR3 regions of human TCRbeta chains were subjected to immunosequencing. On the study's bioinformatics: TCRs in the repertoires were matched against a reference library of SARS-CoV-2-specific TCRs that had been generated with the MIRA antigen-specificity platform. Breadth was defined as the fraction of unique TCRs that were SARS-CoV-2-associated, and depth was defined as the fraction of total T cells that were SARS-CoV-2-associated. Each spike-specific TCR was assigned to its reactive spike region and to a CD4 or CD8 class using the MIRA data. Log10-transformed breadth and depth values were compared by one-way ANOVA with Sidak's multiple comparisons tests. The immuneACCESS repertoire file appears here via TCRdb, limited to in-frame rearrangements. These files lack a portion of the clones; in checked studies, under half of the deficit traces to unresolved V genes, and the cause of the others is not known. V and J calls and clone size come straight from that table; D and trimming were deduced from the DNA. Recorded for this sample are 150,000 to 200,000 clones; around 95% of them occurred a single time. The top ten hold about 0.6% of the sample.

Here is what the overall study found, with its caveats: Conclusions about previously exposed vaccinees are limited, since just five to seven AZD1222 recipients were seropositive for SARS-CoV-2 at baseline. CD4 TCRs associated with the vaccine covered the entire spike protein, and the dominant responses were in regions 160-218 and 743-854. Nearly half of unique spike-specific TCRs reportedly recognized epitopes outside regions mutated in the B.1.351 and B.1.1.7 variants. The 56-69-year group was small, and its depth increase did not reach significance, likely because of low power. Because no day 14 peak-response samples were available, repertoires were characterized only after the peak T cell response. Spike-specific TCR breadth and depth rose significantly after two AZD1222 doses compared with day 0 and with MenACWY recipients. Participants were mostly white British, with more females than males. The authors suggested clonal diversity may have been underestimated.

Taken with the paper, the label for time point translates to: baseline before first vaccination. Vaccinee samples came from UK trials COV001 and COV002, including a single-blind randomized controlled phase 2/3 trial of AZD1222 (ChAdOx1 nCoV-19) in healthy adults. For TCRbeta chain sequencing, PBMC samples were collected from trial participants at day 0 and at day 28 after the second dose. This sample comprised peripheral blood, obtained on day 0 of AZD1222 vaccination. The sequence came from an adult in good health. The chain employs TRBV2 and TRBJ1-1; confidence is insufficient to name the D gene. The DNA sequence is as follows: TGTGCCAGCAGTGACGCCGGGGCTGAAGCTTTCTTT. Translation gives CASSDAGAEAFF.